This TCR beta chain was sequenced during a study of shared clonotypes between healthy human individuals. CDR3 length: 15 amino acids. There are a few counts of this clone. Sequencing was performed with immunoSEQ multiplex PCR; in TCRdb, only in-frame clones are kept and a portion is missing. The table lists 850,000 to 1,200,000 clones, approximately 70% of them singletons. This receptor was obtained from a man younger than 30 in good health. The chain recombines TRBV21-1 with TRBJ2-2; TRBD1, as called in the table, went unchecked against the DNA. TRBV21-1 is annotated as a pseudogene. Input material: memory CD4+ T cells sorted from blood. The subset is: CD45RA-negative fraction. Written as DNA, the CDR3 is TGTGCCAGCAGCAAAGGAACAGGGGCACGCGGGGAGCTGTTTTTT. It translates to CASSKGTGARGELFF.